The 10 T cell receptor beta chains given below trace back to one sample, sequenced in a study of T cell responses to AZD1222 COVID-19 vaccine. Clones were read by immunoSEQ multiplex PCR, and TCRdb kept only the in-frame ones, dropping some. Of approximately 100,000 clones in the sample, approximately 92% were seen once. Source: peripheral blood, taken on day 0 of AZD1222 vaccination. Receptor source: an adult in good health.

The rearrangement links TRBV7-2 to TRBJ1-5, with a possible D match to TRBD1 (6 bases). V gave up 7 bases and J gave up 4 bases, with 17 bases separating them. From germline, CDR1 is SGHTA and CDR2 FQGNSA. This CDR3 spans 15 amino acids. The CDR3 coding sequence is TGTGCCAGCACCCCGAACCTTAGGGGGAATCAGCCCCAGCATTTT. Translating gives CASTPNLRGNQPQHF.

The chain is built from TRBV7-9 and TRBJ1-1; possibly TRBD1 for D (6 bases). This CDR3 comprises 14 residues. CDR1 is SEHNR, CDR2 FQNEAQ, per germline (reference sequence). The V gene lost 5 bases and the J gene lost 7 bases, with 17 bases spanning the gap. Here the CDR3 DNA reads TGTGCCAGCAGCCCCCGGGGTGAAGGGGGTGAAGCTTTCTTT. Translating it yields CASSPRGEGGEAFF. The full variable domain, in which reference TRBV7-9 and TRBJ1-1 provide the parts outside the CDR3, is DTGVSQNPRHKITKRGQNVTFRCDPISEHNRLYWYRQTLGQGPEFLTYFQNEAQLEKSRLLSDRFSAERPKGSFSTLEIQRTEQGDSAMYLCASSPRGEGGEAFFGQGTRLTVV.

The chain carries TRBV7-2 and TRBJ1-6; D is undetermined. Germline V gives CDR1 SGHTA, CDR2 FQGNSA. The V end was cut by 5 bases, the J end by 6 bases, with 8 bases between. CDR3 size: 13 residues. The CDR3 spells CASSIQSNSPLHF. The CDR3 DNA is TGTGCCAGCAGCATACAGAGTAATTCACCCCTCCACTTT.

This clone has a single count. The gene calls are TRBV9 and TRBJ2-2, with TRBD1 matching 7 bases. Germline V lookup: CDR1 SGDLS, CDR2 YYNGEE. This CDR3 contains 16 residues. J was trimmed by 5 bases and V by 0 bases; bases with no gene match: 7. CDR3 DNA: TGTGCCAGCAGCGTAGGACAGGGTGGTGTAACCGGGGAGCTGTTTTTT. Translated: CASSVGQGGVTGELFF.

The chain combines TRBV29-1 with TRBJ1-1; D is unclear. Trimming removed 5 bases from V and 2 bases from J, with 6 bases in between. Germline V CDR1 and CDR2: SQVTM, ANQGSEA. There are 11 residues in the CDR3. The CDR3 sequence: CSVCGNTEAFF. CDR3 bases: TGCAGCGTTTGCGGTAACACTGAAGCTTTCTTT.

The genes are TRBV7-2 and TRBJ1-1, with 8 bases fitting TRBD1. The ends lost 3 bases at V and 1 base at J; junction bases unmatched: 7. The CDR3 consists of 16 residues. Germline V CDR1 and CDR2: SGHTA, FQGNSA. The DNA for the CDR3 is TGTGCCAGCAGCTTGGGGACAGGATTGGCGAACACTGAAGCTTTCTTT. Encoded protein: CASSLGTGLANTEAFF.

The rearrangement links TRBV7-8 to TRBJ2-7; TRBD1 agrees at 7 bases. V lost 5 bases to trimming and J lost 3 bases; unmatched junction nucleotides: 4. Germline values: CDR1 SGHVS, CDR2 FQNEAQ. This CDR3 is built from 13 residues. The chain's CDR3 is CASSPGTVYEQYF. CDR3 DNA: TGTGCCAGCAGCCCTGGGACAGTCTACGAGCAGTACTTC.

The chain employs TRBV10-3 and TRBJ1-5; D might be TRBD1 (5 bases). Germline CDR1 reads ENHRY; CDR2 reads SYGVKD. This CDR3 has 15 residues. V gave up 2 bases and J gave up 4 bases, with 12 bases separating them. The CDR3 DNA reads TGTGCCATCAGTGAGAGTGGACAAACAAATCAGCCCCAGCATTTT. It specifies CAISESGQTNQPQHF.

The chain joins TRBV6-4 to TRBJ2-3; D is unclear. V dropped 2 bases and J dropped 4 bases, with 1 base sitting between them. The CDR3 spans 11 residues. Germline CDR1 reads MRHNA; CDR2 reads SNTAGT. CDR3 sequence (DNA): TGTGCCAGCAGTGACGCAGATACGCAGTATTTT. It yields the protein CASSDADTQYF.

V gene TRBV4-3 combines with J gene TRBJ2-3; 12 bases match TRBD2. With V trimmed by 4 bases and J by 4 bases, 6 bases remained unmatched. The CDR3 extends over 16 amino acids. CDR1 is LGHNA and CDR2 is YSLEER in the germline V gene. DNA for the CDR3: TGCGCCAGCAGCCGGGGGACTAGCGGGCATCCAGATACGCAGTATTTT. Translated: CASSRGTSGHPDTQYF.